These 29 T cell receptor beta chains came from one sample sequenced in a study of post-analysis software for immune sequencing data. Points from the study as a whole: In patients, TRBV5-6, TRBV5-1 and TRBV20-1 belonged to four or five TRBV segments found more frequently than in controls.

TCR beta cDNA libraries included unique molecular identifiers. TCRdb itself ran the PCR reads through MiXCR, one entry per CDR3 protein. This sample has about 400,000 distinct CDR3 sequences, with around a third found just once. These receptors lack a known antigen. The sequenced material came from blood. The source of these receptors is a girl aged 5-17 years with multiple sclerosis.

V is TRBV12-3 or TRBV12-4 and J is TRBJ2-5; 8 positions agree with TRBD2. CDR3 size: 19 residues. The V segment lost 7 bases and the J segment 1 base; nucleotides outside the gene matches: 20. DNA of the CDR3: TGTGCCAGCACTCCGGGAAGGAGCGATAGCGGGGAGTTCCAAGAGACCCAGTACTTC. Translated, it gives CASTPGRSDSGEFQETQYF.

The table lists this clonotype with a few counts. In nucleotides, the CDR3 is TGCGCCAGCAGCTTGGCTAGCGGGGGTTTTTACGAGCAGTACTTC. This codes for CASSLASGGFYEQYF. V usage is TRBV5-1 and J usage is TRBJ2-7; 10 bases align to TRBD2. Germline V gives CDR1 SGHRS, CDR2 YFSETQ. The CDR3 contains 15 residues. The V segment lost 0 bases and the J segment 4 bases; nucleotides outside the gene matches: 4.

This clonotype was seen more than once but under ten times. This chain uses TRBV5-1 with TRBJ1-5, with D possibly being TRBD1 (5 bases). V was clipped by 4 bases and J by 3 bases, with 8 bases between them. This CDR3 has 13 residues. CDR1 is SGHRS, CDR2 YFSETQ, per germline. The DNA for the CDR3 is TGCGCCAGCAGCCCGGGACTCAATCAGCCCCAGCATTTT. Its protein is CASSPGLNQPQHF.

This chain links TRBV6-1 with TRBJ2-7; TRBD1 is a possible D gene (6 bases). V gave up 10 bases and J gave up 1 base, with 14 bases separating them. Germline V gives CDR1 MNHNS, CDR2 SASEGT. The CDR3 sequence is 13 residues long. CDR3 loop: CANSDSLSYEQYF. In DNA, the CDR3 is TGTGCCAATTCGGACAGCTTGTCCTACGAGCAGTACTTC.

This clonotype appeared a few times. The junction differs from germline at one of its ends, possibly a read error. The chain combines TRBV12-3 or TRBV12-4 with TRBJ2-1, with D possibly being TRBD2 (5 bases). This CDR3 is built from 13 residues. CDR3 sequence (DNA): TGTGCCAGCAGTTTCTGGAGGACCAATAAGCAGTTCTTC. Translating it yields CASSFWRTNKQFF.

Regarding this clonotype: The junction and the germline gene differ at one end; a read error may be behind it. The J gene is TRBJ1-1, the V gene TRBV10-3; unclear D gene. CDR1 and CDR2 (germline): ENHRY, SYGVKD. This CDR3 has 15 residues. This chain's CDR3 is CAISERVGMNAEAFF. The CDR3 bases are TGTGCCATCAGTGAGCGAGTGGGCATGAACGCTGAAGCTTTCTTT.

The rearrangement joins TRBV6-2 or TRBV6-3 to TRBJ2-1; D unresolved. The CDR3 contains 15 residues. V lost 2 bases, J lost 0 bases, and 8 bases lay in between. Germline values: CDR1 MNHEY, CDR2 SVGEGT. The CDR3, as DNA: TGTGCCAGCAGTTACGGGCAGTACTCCTACAATGAGCAGTTCTTC. Translated, it gives CASSYGQYSYNEQFF.

V is TRBV27 and J is TRBJ1-6; a weak D match, TRBD1 (5 bases). The germline gives CDR1 MNHEY, CDR2 SMNVEV (reference sequence). CDR3 length equals 18 residues. Trimming left V 3 bases short and J 0 bases short, with 15 bases between. The CDR3 DNA reads as TGTGCCAGCAGTTTGGTAGGGACCTCTGGCTCCTATAATTCACCCCTCCACTTT. Protein product: CASSLVGTSGSYNSPLHF.

The chain is built from TRBV13 and TRBJ2-5, with a possible D match to TRBD2 (5 bases). The CDR3 sequence is 14 residues long. CDR1 PRHDT and CDR2 FYEKMQ come from the germline V gene (reference sequence). V lost 3 bases and J lost 4, with 12 bases in between. The CDR3 reads CASSFSGERETQYF. The CDR3 nucleotides are TGTGCCAGCAGCTTTTCCGGGGAAAGAGAGACCCAGTACTTC.

This clonotype showed up just a few times. The V and J genes are TRBV12-3 or TRBV12-4 and TRBJ2-4, with a possible D match to TRBD1 (7 bases). This CDR3 comprises 14 residues. The germline V and J ends were trimmed by 8 bases and 6 bases, with 17 bases remaining between them. The CDR3 sequence is CASGQSGGINIQYF. CDR3 in DNA: TGTGCCAGCGGACAGTCAGGGGGGATAAACATTCAGTACTTC.

The sample holds a few counts of this clonotype. The chain combines TRBV7-8 with TRBJ2-7; TRBD1 matches 7 bases. Trimming at V came to 4 bases and at J to 3 bases, leaving 9 bases not matched to a gene. The CDR3 runs 15 residues. The V gene's germline CDR1 is SGHVS and CDR2 FQNEAQ. CDR3 residues: CASSSPPRQGYEQYF. CDR3 nucleotides: TGTGCCAGCAGCTCTCCCCCTCGACAGGGCTACGAGCAGTACTTC.

The chain joins TRBV30 to TRBJ2-4; 7 nucleotides align to TRBD2. Germline CDR1 reads GTSNPN; CDR2 reads SVGIG (reference sequence). Trimming at V came to 1 base and at J to 3 bases, leaving 12 bases not matched to a gene. CDR3 length equals 17 residues. CDR3 DNA: TGTGCCTGGAGTGGACCGGGTGGCGGGGGACTCAAAAACATTCAGTACTTC. Protein: CAWSGPGGGGLKNIQYF.

This chain joins TRBV27 and TRBJ1-2; D is possibly TRBD1 (5 bases). Germline V gene lookup returns CDR1 MNHEY and CDR2 SMNVEV (reference sequence). The CDR3 runs to 15 residues. V gave up 5 bases and J gave up 12 bases, with 25 bases separating them. As DNA, the CDR3 is TGTGCCAGCAGTCCACGGCCAGGGTTGGGCTATGGTCACACCTTC. Translated: CASSPRPGLGYGHTF.

The chain employs TRBV5-1 and TRBJ2-7; 8 bases fit TRBD1. The J call could be wrong; TRBJ2-5 is a better fit for the DNA end. Germline V gives CDR1 SGHRS, CDR2 YFSETQ. The CDR3 is made up of 15 amino acids. Here the CDR3 reads CASSQRTGSRETQYF. CDR3 nucleotides: TGCGCCAGCAGCCAGAGGACAGGGTCAAGGGAGACCCAGTACTTC.

The chain links TRBV24-1 to TRBJ1-4, with D unclear. CDR3 length: 14 residues. V shed 9 bases and J shed 0 bases, with 10 bases lying between them. CDR1 and CDR2 (germline): KGHDR, SFDVKD. CDR3 nucleotide sequence: TGTGCCACCCGGGAGAGGGCAACTAATGAAAAACTGTTTTTT. Its protein is CATRERATNEKLFF.

This clonotype was seen more than once but under ten times. The V and J genes are TRBV12-3 or TRBV12-4 and TRBJ2-7, with D perhaps matching TRBD2 (7 bases). The J call may not be correct, given that the DNA end is closer to TRBJ2-4. The CDR3 extends over 14 amino acids. The CDR3 reads CASRPWGGEGIQYF. The CDR3 DNA follows: TGTGCCAGCAGGCCGTGGGGGGGCGAGGGCATTCAGTACTTC.

V usage is TRBV20-1 and J usage is TRBJ2-2; 10 bases align to TRBD1. Germline V gene lookup returns CDR1 DFQATT and CDR2 SNEGSKA (reference sequence). This CDR3 spans 17 amino acids. Trimming at V came to 2 bases and at J to 4 bases, leaving 10 bases not matched to a gene. In nucleotides, the CDR3 is TGCAGTGCTAGACCGCCTAGACAGGGGGCTGGCACCGGGGAGCTGTTTTTT. Translated: CSARPPRQGAGTGELFF.

The J gene is TRBJ1-5, the V gene TRBV12-3 or TRBV12-4; TRBD1 aligns across 9 bases. After removal of 5 bases from V and 2 bases from J, the junction contained 7 bases not matched to a gene. The length of the CDR3 is 16 residues. The CDR3 nucleotides are TGTGCCAGCAGTACAGGGGGCAGTTCGGGCAATCAGCCCCAGCATTTT. Translation: CASSTGGSSGNQPQHF.

This clonotype was picked up many times. The V call is TRBV5-1, the J call TRBJ2-7; D unclear. CDR3 length: 14 residues. From germline, CDR1 is SGHRS and CDR2 YFSETQ. Trimming removed 0 bases from V and 2 bases from J, with 9 bases in between. This chain's CDR3 is CASSLDSGPYEQYF. The CDR3 nucleotides are TGCGCCAGCAGCTTGGACAGTGGACCCTACGAGCAGTACTTC.

The table lists this clonotype with a few counts. J is TRBJ2-7 and V is TRBV7-2, with TRBD2 matching 10 bases. The CDR3 length is 15 residues. The germline gives CDR1 SGHTA, CDR2 FQGNSA. J lost 6 bases, V lost 5 bases, and 10 bases had no gene match. The CDR3 DNA reads TGTGCCAGCAGCCAGGAACAGACTAGCGGGTCCGAGCAGTACTTC. Its protein is CASSQEQTSGSEQYF.

This clonotype appeared a few times. V is TRBV15 and J is TRBJ2-4; 14 bases match TRBD2. CDR3 length equals 14 residues. Per the germline V gene, CDR1 is LNHNV and CDR2 is YYDKDF (reference sequence). Trimming removed 6 bases from V and 7 bases from J; junction bases left unmatched: 2. The CDR3 is CATRTSGGANIQYF. The CDR3 region has the DNA TGTGCCACCAGGACTAGCGGGGGGGCGAACATTCAGTACTTC.

V is TRBV4-3 and J is TRBJ1-1; D is unclear. Per the germline V gene, CDR1 is LGHNA and CDR2 is YSLEER. Trimming removed 4 bases at V and 1 base at J, with 13 bases between. The CDR3 spans 15 residues. The CDR3 DNA reads as TGCGCCAGCAGCCCAGGTAGGAGGTCGAACACTGAAGCTTTCTTT. Its protein product is CASSPGRRSNTEAFF.

The chain employs TRBV11-2 and TRBJ1-2; 7 positions match TRBD1. Trimming removed 2 bases from V and 4 bases from J; junction bases left unmatched: 7. Germline V CDR1 and CDR2: SGHAT, FQNNGV. The CDR3 runs 15 residues. In nucleotides, the CDR3 is TGTGCCAGCAGCTTACCAAACAGGGGCCCCTATGGCTACACCTTC. Protein: CASSLPNRGPYGYTF.

The genes are TRBV25-1 and TRBJ2-1, with D possibly matching TRBD2 (6 bases). CDR3 length: 14 amino acids. CDR1 and CDR2 from the germline V gene are MGHDK and SYGVNS. The germline V and J ends were trimmed by 6 bases and 9 bases, with 18 bases remaining between them. CDR3 DNA sequence: TGTGCCAGCAGGGAGTGGGAGGACGACGGTGAGCAGTTCTTC. Amino acids: CASREWEDDGEQFF. Based on the CDR3 plus reference TRBV25-1 and TRBJ2-1, the full variable domain is EADIYQTPRYLVIGTGKKITLECSQTMGHDKMYWYQQDPGMELHLIHYSYGVNSTEKGDLSSESTVSRIRTEHFPLTLESARPSHTSQYLCASREWEDDGEQFFGPGTRLTVL.

V and J are TRBV5-1 and TRBJ2-4; possible D gene TRBD1, 6 bases. V lost 0 bases and J 4 bases, leaving 14 bases between the germline ends. In germline, CDR1 is SGHRS, CDR2 YFSETQ. This CDR3 comprises 16 residues. The CDR3 reads CASSLVGAGEKNIQYF. CDR3 DNA: TGCGCCAGCAGCTTGGTGGGGGCCGGTGAAAAAAACATTCAGTACTTC.

CDR3 nucleotides: TGCAGCGTTATCACCTTTTTTACTGCAACCGGTTGGATGAACACTGAAGCTTTCTTT. Its protein is CSVITFFTATGWMNTEAFF. The chain employs TRBV29-1 and TRBJ1-1; D not certain. Trimming shortened V by 5 bases and J by 0 bases, and 28 bases separated the two germline ends. Germline CDR1 and CDR2: SQVTM and ANQGSEA. The CDR3 spans 19 residues.

This chain uses TRBV7-9 with TRBJ1-1; the D gene is possibly TRBD1 (5 bases). V gave up 4 bases and J gave up 1 base, with 19 bases separating them. This CDR3 is built from 17 residues. The V gene's germline CDR1 is SEHNR and CDR2 FQNEAQ (reference sequence). In nucleotides, the CDR3 is TGTGCCAGCAGCTCCCTGGGAGGGACGGCCCCGAACACTGAAGCTTTCTTT. This encodes CASSSLGGTAPNTEAFF.

This clonotype was seen at least ten times. The chain has TRBV4-1 and TRBJ2-3; D is ambiguous. V was clipped by 4 bases and J by 4 bases, with 6 bases between them. The CDR3 totals 12 residues. In germline, CDR1 is MGHRA, CDR2 YSYEKL. The DNA of the CDR3 is TGCGCCAGCAGCCCCCGTGCAGATACGCAGTATTTT. The encoded protein is CASSPRADTQYF.

The rearrangement joins TRBV6-1 to TRBJ2-2; D may match TRBD1 or TRBD2 (5 bases each). In germline, CDR1 is MNHNS, CDR2 SASEGT. Trimming pared 6 bases from V and 4 bases from J, leaving 12 bases between. CDR3 length: 14 amino acids. This chain's CDR3 is CASRDGTGTGELFF. The CDR3 DNA reads TGTGCCAGCAGAGACGGGACGGGCACCGGGGAGCTGTTTTTT.